This T cell receptor beta chain was recorded in a study of T cell changes during pregnancy in multiple sclerosis. This clone showed up just a few times. Sequenced by immunoSEQ multiplex PCR; TCRdb stores in-frame clones only, minus some. The sample lists nearly 110,000 clones, less than 95% occurring once. J lost 4 bases, V lost 8 bases, and 8 bases had no gene match. In germline, CDR1 is MNHNY, CDR2 SVGAGI (reference sequence). This CDR3 is 14 amino acids long. The source was peripheral blood, collected after pregnancy. This chain links TRBV6-6 with TRBJ1-5; 7 bases match TRBD1. This receptor was obtained from a female donor with multiple sclerosis, enrolled in a pregnancy study. The CDR3 is CASGSGGSNQPQHF. The DNA for the CDR3 is TGTGCCAGCGGCTCAGGGGGGTCTAATCAGCCCCAGCATTTT.